Listed here are 26 T cell receptor beta chains from one sample, sequenced in a study of blood T cell repertoires in COVID-19. Clones were sequenced by immunoSEQ multiplex PCR, and TCRdb holds only the in-frame ones, with some missing. The data show some 510,000 clones, with approximately 87% seen just once and approximately 2% held by the top ten. Sequencing was done on a sample of PBMCs or T cells enriched from blood (not recorded which). Every receptor here comes from a woman aged 40 to 49 who had recovered from COVID-19.

This chain uses TRBV5-1 with TRBJ2-3; 7 positions match TRBD2. This CDR3 contains 17 residues. V gave up 4 bases and J gave up 5 bases; unmatched junction bases: 16. The germline gives CDR1 SGHRS, CDR2 YFSETQ. In DNA, the CDR3 is TGCGCCAGCAGCCCTAAGTTGGGGAGGGGCGTGGAAGATACGCAGTATTTT. Its translation: CASSPKLGRGVEDTQYF.

The chain combines TRBV6-2 or TRBV6-3 with TRBJ1-1; 9 bases match TRBD1. This CDR3 comprises 12 residues. J gave up 12 bases and V 6 bases, and 8 bases lay outside the gene matches. Germline V CDR1 and CDR2: MNHEY, SVGEGT. The CDR3 loop reads CASSLDRGWSFF. In nucleotides, the CDR3 is TGTGCCAGCAGCCTGGACAGGGGATGGTCTTTCTTT.

The V and J genes are TRBV18 and TRBJ2-5, with TRBD2 identical over 9 bases. This CDR3 region has 14 residues. The J segment lost 3 bases and the V segment lost 3 bases, leaving 2 bases of the junction unmatched. Germline V lookup: CDR1 KGHSH, CDR2 LQKENI. The CDR3 nucleotides read TGTGCCAGCTCACCGGTAGCGGGAGAAGAGACCCAGTACTTC. Amino acid sequence: CASSPVAGEETQYF.

This clone was seen only once. V and J are TRBV5-1 and TRBJ1-1, with D possibly being TRBD1 (6 bases). The CDR3 is 13 amino acids. Trimming stripped 5 bases from V and 0 bases from J, with 8 bases between. Germline-derived CDR1 and CDR2 are SGHRS and YFSETQ. The DNA for the CDR3 is TGCGCCAGCAGGGACAGCATGAACACTGAAGCTTTCTTT. It yields the protein CASRDSMNTEAFF.

The CDR3 DNA reads as TGTGCTAGTGGTTTGGTAACAGGGGGCTCCTACAATGAGCAGTTCTTC. Protein sequence: CASGLVTGGSYNEQFF. The chain uses TRBV12-5 and TRBJ2-1; 8 bases match TRBD1. This CDR3 is 16 amino acids long. CDR1 and CDR2 from the germline V gene are LGHNT and FRNRAP. Losses at the gene ends were 0 bases for V and 0 bases for J; bases not matched to a gene: 1.

V usage is TRBV5-6 and J usage is TRBJ2-7; D possibly corresponds to TRBD1 (6 bases). The V gene lost 4 bases and the J gene lost 10 bases, with 15 bases spanning the gap. CDR3 length: 12 residues. Germline values: CDR1 SGHDT, CDR2 YYEEEE. The CDR3 DNA is TGTGCCAGCAGCCGTCGGGACATTCAACAGTACTTC. The encoded protein is CASSRRDIQQYF.

This rearrangement joins TRBV10-3 to TRBJ2-2; TRBD1 agrees at 7 bases. The CDR3 sequence is 13 residues long. The V segment lost 11 bases and the J segment 6 bases; nucleotides outside the gene matches: 9. Germline V gene lookup returns CDR1 ENHRY and CDR2 SYGVKD. The CDR3 region has the DNA TGTGCCGTGGAGGACAGGCGGGCCGGGGAGCTGTTTTTT. It specifies CAVEDRRAGELFF.

The chain employs TRBV5-4 and TRBJ2-7; TRBD2 is a possible D gene (6 bases). The CDR3 has 15 residues. V dropped 5 bases and J dropped 2 bases, with 17 bases sitting between them. Germline CDR1 is SGHNT and CDR2 is YYREEE (reference sequence). The DNA of the CDR3 is TGTGCCAGCAGTCAAGGCGGGACCCTCCCCTACGAGCAGTACTTC. Translation: CASSQGGTLPYEQYF.

V gene TRBV19 combines with J gene TRBJ2-5; D is uncertain. V lost 5 bases and J lost 1, with 14 bases in between. This CDR3 has 15 residues. CDR1 and CDR2 (germline): LNHDA, SQIVND (reference sequence). The CDR3 protein is CASSGADLAQETQYF. CDR3 nucleotides: TGTGCCAGTAGTGGAGCCGACTTGGCCCAAGAGACCCAGTACTTC.

As for this clone: This sample includes further DNA sequences coding for the same CDR3. The genes are TRBV18 and TRBJ1-1; D is unclear. The CDR3 is made up of 13 amino acids. Trimming pared 3 bases from V and 5 bases from J, leaving 10 bases between. From germline, CDR1 is KGHSH and CDR2 LQKENI. CDR3 sequence reads: CASSPRRDTEAFF. CDR3 in DNA: TGTGCCAGCTCACCTCGGCGGGATACTGAAGCTTTCTTT.

This chain connects TRBV5-1 to TRBJ2-1; perhaps TRBD1 as D (7 bases). Germline V gives CDR1 SGHRS, CDR2 YFSETQ. The V gene lost 0 bases and the J gene lost 9 bases, with 13 bases spanning the gap. The CDR3 is 14 amino acids. The DNA of the CDR3 is TGCGCCAGCAGCTTGGGGCAGGGGGGTCGTGAGCAGTTCTTC. Translated, it gives CASSLGQGGREQFF.

The chain uses TRBV18 and TRBJ1-4, with a possible D match to TRBD1 (5 bases). Germline V gene lookup returns CDR1 KGHSH and CDR2 LQKENI. The V end lost 2 bases, the J end lost 5 bases, and 12 bases lay between the germline ends. The CDR3 extends over 15 amino acids. The CDR3 coding sequence is TGTGCCAGCTCACCAGATAACAGGCCCAATGAAAAACTGTTTTTT. Its protein is CASSPDNRPNEKLFF.

The rearrangement joins TRBV11-2 to TRBJ2-1; 7 nucleotides match TRBD1. The V and J ends lost 6 bases and 3 bases, in that order; junction bases with no gene match: 5. This CDR3 contains 14 residues. Germline V gene lookup returns CDR1 SGHAT and CDR2 FQNNGV. The CDR3 DNA reads TGTGCCAGCAGGCCACAGGGGCTCTACAATGAGCAGTTCTTC. It yields the protein CASRPQGLYNEQFF.

This clone was seen more than once but under ten times. The chain carries TRBV2 and TRBJ1-5, with D possibly matching TRBD1 (6 bases). The V end was cut by 7 bases, the J end by 4 bases, with 14 bases between. This CDR3 spans 14 amino acids. CDR1 is SNHLY, CDR2 FYNNEI, per germline. CDR3 amino acids: CASTKDSPNQPQHF. DNA for the CDR3: TGTGCCAGCACAAAGGACAGTCCGAATCAGCCCCAGCATTTT.

This rearrangement joins TRBV14 to TRBJ2-7; 8 bases are shared with TRBD2. The J segment lost 4 bases and the V segment lost 3 bases, leaving 11 bases of the junction unmatched. This CDR3 has 16 residues. Germline-derived CDR1 and CDR2 are SGHDN and FVKESK. CDR3 protein: CASSQGLAGFLYEQYF. As DNA, the CDR3 is TGTGCCAGCAGCCAGGGCCTAGCGGGCTTCTTATACGAGCAGTACTTC.

This clone was found once. The chain has TRBV5-6 and TRBJ1-2, with D tentatively TRBD1 (5 bases). Trimming removed 2 bases from V and 4 bases from J, with 9 bases in between. This CDR3 is 13 amino acids long. Germline V lookup: CDR1 SGHDT, CDR2 YYEEEE. CDR3 DNA: TGTGCCAGCAGCTTACCCGGGGGCTATGGCTACACCTTC. It translates to CASSLPGGYGYTF.

The chain recombines TRBV7-2 with TRBJ2-7; D not certain. Germline values: CDR1 SGHTA, CDR2 FQGNSA. The germline V and J ends were trimmed by 7 bases and 4 bases, with 23 bases remaining between them. This CDR3 is 16 amino acids long. CDR3 DNA sequence: TGTGCCAGCACCAATGCGATTAGGAGAAGCTTGTACGAGCAGTACTTC. Its protein product is CASTNAIRRSLYEQYF.

A remark on this clone: Within the sample, other DNA sequences also encode this same CDR3. The DNA for the CDR3 is TGTGCCAGTAGCGGGAGGGCCGGGGAGCTGTTTTTT. As protein: CASSGRAGELFF. The chain combines TRBV19 with TRBJ2-2; TRBD2 agrees at 8 bases. The V segment lost 6 bases and the J segment 6 bases; nucleotides outside the gene matches: 0. This CDR3 is built from 12 residues. Germline CDR1 LNHDA, CDR2 SQIVND (reference sequence).

This clone was picked up one time. The CDR3 DNA reads TGTGCCAGCAGTTCCCAGGGCCCAAATCAGCCCCAGCATTTT. It yields the protein CASSSQGPNQPQHF. V gene TRBV27 combines with J gene TRBJ1-5; perhaps TRBD1 as D (5 bases). Germline-derived CDR1 and CDR2 are MNHEY and SMNVEV (reference sequence). V lost 4 bases and J 4 bases, leaving 11 bases between the germline ends. The CDR3 consists of 14 residues.

In its sample, this clone was seen once. V is TRBV12-3 or TRBV12-4 and J is TRBJ1-1, with 8 positions matching TRBD1. V lost 5 bases and J lost 10; bases outside the gene matches: 6. This CDR3 is 12 amino acids long. The CDR3 DNA reads TGTGCCAGCAGTCCCACCGACAGGGGAGCTTTCTTT. Translated: CASSPTDRGAFF.

V usage is TRBV29-1 and J usage is TRBJ1-2; D perhaps matches TRBD1 (6 bases). Germline V gene lookup returns CDR1 SQVTM and CDR2 ANQGSEA. The CDR3 consists of 15 residues. V lost 2 bases and J lost 1, with 14 bases in between. Here the CDR3 reads CSVEKLGTINYGYTF. The DNA of the CDR3 is TGCAGCGTTGAAAAACTTGGGACAATTAACTATGGCTACACCTTC.

The chain is built from TRBV5-6 and TRBJ2-1, with TRBD2 identical over 11 bases. V lost 2 bases, J lost 4 bases, and 2 bases stayed unmatched. CDR3 length: 15 amino acids. The germline V gene has CDR1 SGHDT and CDR2 YYEEEE. CDR3 sequence reads: CASSLGLAGYNEQFF. The CDR3 DNA reads TGTGCCAGCAGCTTAGGACTAGCGGGTTACAATGAGCAGTTCTTC.

The rearrangement links TRBV7-2 to TRBJ1-1, with D perhaps matching TRBD1 (5 bases). Germline CDR1 is SGHTA and CDR2 is FQGNSA. Trimming stripped 4 bases from V and 1 base from J, with 7 bases between. The CDR3 runs 13 residues. The CDR3 coding sequence is TGTGCCAGCAGCTGGACACAGAACACTGAAGCTTTCTTT. It translates to CASSWTQNTEAFF.

This sequence joins TRBV27 and TRBJ1-2, with 12 bases that match TRBD1. The trim removed 4 bases at V and 7 bases at J, leaving 7 bases unmatched. Germline values: CDR1 MNHEY, CDR2 SMNVEV (reference sequence). The CDR3 has 15 residues. The CDR3 DNA is TGTGCCAGCAGTTCCGCCCGGGACAGGGGGCTTGGCTACACCTTC. As protein: CASSSARDRGLGYTF.

This clone was seen a single time. V gene TRBV10-3 combines with J gene TRBJ1-2; D may be TRBD1 (6 bases). This CDR3 has 15 residues. Trimming stripped 3 bases from V and 4 bases from J, with 15 bases between. Germline V gene sequence: CDR1 ENHRY, CDR2 SYGVKD. The DNA for the CDR3 is TGTGCCATCAGTGAAACCCGGGACAACCTCTATGGCTACACCTTC. Its protein product is CAISETRDNLYGYTF.

The chain links TRBV5-1 to TRBJ2-3; 15 bases align to TRBD2. This CDR3 has 17 residues. CDR1 SGHRS and CDR2 YFSETQ come from the germline V gene. V dropped 4 bases and J dropped 5; count of bases not matched to a gene: 8. The CDR3 loop is CASSPGLAGGPQDTQYF. CDR3 nucleotide sequence: TGCGCCAGCAGCCCTGGACTAGCGGGAGGGCCACAAGATACGCAGTATTTT.